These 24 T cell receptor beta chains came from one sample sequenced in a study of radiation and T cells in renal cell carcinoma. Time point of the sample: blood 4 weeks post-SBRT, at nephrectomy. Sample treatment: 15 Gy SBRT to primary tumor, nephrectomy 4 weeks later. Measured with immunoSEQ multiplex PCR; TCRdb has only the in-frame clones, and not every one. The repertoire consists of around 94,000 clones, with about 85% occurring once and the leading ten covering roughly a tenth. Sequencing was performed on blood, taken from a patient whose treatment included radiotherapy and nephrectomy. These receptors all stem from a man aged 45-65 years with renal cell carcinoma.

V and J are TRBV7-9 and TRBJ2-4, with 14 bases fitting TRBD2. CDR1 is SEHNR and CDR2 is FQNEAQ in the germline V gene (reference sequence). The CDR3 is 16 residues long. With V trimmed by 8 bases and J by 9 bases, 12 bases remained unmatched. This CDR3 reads CASSRGTSGGLVIQYF. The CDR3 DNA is TGTGCCAGCTCCAGAGGGACTAGCGGGGGTCTCGTCATTCAGTACTTC.

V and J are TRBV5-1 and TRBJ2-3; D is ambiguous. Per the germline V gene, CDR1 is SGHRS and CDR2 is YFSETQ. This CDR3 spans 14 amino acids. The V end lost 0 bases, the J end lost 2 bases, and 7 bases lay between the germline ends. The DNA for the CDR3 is TGCGCCAGCAGCTTGGGCAAATCCACAGATACGCAGTATTTT. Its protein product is CASSLGKSTDTQYF.

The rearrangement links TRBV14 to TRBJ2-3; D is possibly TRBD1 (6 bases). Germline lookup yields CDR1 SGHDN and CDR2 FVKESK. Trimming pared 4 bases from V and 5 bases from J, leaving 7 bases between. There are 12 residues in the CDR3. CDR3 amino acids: CASSPTGDTQYF. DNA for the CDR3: TGTGCCAGCAGCCCGACAGGAGATACGCAGTATTTT.

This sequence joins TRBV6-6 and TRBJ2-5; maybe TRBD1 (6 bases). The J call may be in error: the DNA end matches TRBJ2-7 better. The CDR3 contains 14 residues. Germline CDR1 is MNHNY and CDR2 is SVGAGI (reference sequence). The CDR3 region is CASSYGVGGREQYF. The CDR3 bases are TGTGCCAGCAGTTACGGGGTAGGGGGACGCGAGCAGTACTTC.

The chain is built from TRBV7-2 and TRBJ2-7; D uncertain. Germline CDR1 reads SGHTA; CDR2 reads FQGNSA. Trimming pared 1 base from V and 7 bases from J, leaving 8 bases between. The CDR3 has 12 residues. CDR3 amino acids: CASSLVPTEQYF. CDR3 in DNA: TGTGCCAGCAGCTTAGTCCCAACTGAGCAGTACTTC.

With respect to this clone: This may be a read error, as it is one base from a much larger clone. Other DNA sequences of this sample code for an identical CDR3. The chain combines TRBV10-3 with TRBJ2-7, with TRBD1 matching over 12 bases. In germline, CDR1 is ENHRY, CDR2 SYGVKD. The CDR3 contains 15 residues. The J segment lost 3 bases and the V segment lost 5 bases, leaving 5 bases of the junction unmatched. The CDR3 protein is CAISWGTGGRYEQYF. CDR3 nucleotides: TGTGCCATCAGTTGGGGGACAGGGGGCCGCTACGAGCAGTACTTC.

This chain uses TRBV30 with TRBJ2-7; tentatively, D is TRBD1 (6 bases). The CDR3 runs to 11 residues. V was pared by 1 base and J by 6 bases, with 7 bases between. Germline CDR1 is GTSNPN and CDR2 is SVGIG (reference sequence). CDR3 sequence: CAWSGGGEQYF. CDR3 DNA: TGTGCCTGGAGTGGAGGGGGCGAGCAGTACTTC.

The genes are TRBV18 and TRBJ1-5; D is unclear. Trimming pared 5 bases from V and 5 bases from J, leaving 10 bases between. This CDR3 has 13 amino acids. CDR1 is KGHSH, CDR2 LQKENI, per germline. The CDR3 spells CASSLIYDQPQHF. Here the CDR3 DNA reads TGTGCCAGCTCATTAATCTATGATCAGCCCCAGCATTTT. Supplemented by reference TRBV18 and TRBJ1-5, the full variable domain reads NAGVMQNPRHLVRRRGQEARLRCSPMKGHSHVYWYRQLPEEGLKFMVYLQKENIIDESGMPKERFSAEFPKEGPSILRIQQVVRGDSAAYFCASSLIYDQPQHFGDGTRLSIL.

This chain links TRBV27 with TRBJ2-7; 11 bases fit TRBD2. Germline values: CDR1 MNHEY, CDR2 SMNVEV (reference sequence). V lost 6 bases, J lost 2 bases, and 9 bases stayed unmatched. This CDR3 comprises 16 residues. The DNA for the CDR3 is TGTGCCAGCAGCGAACTAGCGGGAGTCCCACCCTACGAGCAGTACTTC. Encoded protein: CASSELAGVPPYEQYF.

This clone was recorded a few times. CDR3: CASESGRGTQYF. The CDR3 coding sequence is TGTGCCAGCGAATCGGGACGTGGGACCCAGTACTTC. This sequence joins TRBV2 and TRBJ2-5, with D perhaps given as TRBD1 or TRBD2 (5 bases each). Germline V gene sequence: CDR1 SNHLY, CDR2 FYNNEI. This CDR3 is 12 amino acids long. Trimming left V 8 bases short and J 7 bases short, with 14 bases between.

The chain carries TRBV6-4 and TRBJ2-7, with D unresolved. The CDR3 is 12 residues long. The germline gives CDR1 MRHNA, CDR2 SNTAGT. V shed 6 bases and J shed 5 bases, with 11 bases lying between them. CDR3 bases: TGTGCCAGCAGGGATAGTGGGCACGAGCAGTACTTC. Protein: CASRDSGHEQYF.

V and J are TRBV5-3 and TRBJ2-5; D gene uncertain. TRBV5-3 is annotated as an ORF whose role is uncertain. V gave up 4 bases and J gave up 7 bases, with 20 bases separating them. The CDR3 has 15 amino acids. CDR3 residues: CARSLVTSDLWTQYF. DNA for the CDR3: TGTGCCAGAAGCCTGGTAACCTCCGATCTGTGGACCCAGTACTTC.

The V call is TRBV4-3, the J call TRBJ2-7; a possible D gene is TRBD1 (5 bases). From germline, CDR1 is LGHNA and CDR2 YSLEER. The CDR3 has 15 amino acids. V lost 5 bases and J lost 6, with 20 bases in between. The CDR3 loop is CASSKGASHPLEQYF. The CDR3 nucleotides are TGCGCCAGCAGCAAAGGGGCGAGCCATCCACTCGAGCAGTACTTC.

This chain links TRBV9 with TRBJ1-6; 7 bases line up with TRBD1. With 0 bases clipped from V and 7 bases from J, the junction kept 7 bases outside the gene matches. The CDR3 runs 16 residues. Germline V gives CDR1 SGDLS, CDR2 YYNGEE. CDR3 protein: CASSVAAGGRNSPLHF. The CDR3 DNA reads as TGTGCCAGCAGCGTAGCCGCAGGGGGAAGAAATTCACCCCTCCACTTT.

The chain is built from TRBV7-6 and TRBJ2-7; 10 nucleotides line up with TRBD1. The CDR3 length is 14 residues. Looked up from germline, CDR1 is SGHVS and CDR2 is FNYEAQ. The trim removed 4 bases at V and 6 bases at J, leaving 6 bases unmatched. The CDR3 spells CASSSSGTGAEQYF. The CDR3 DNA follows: TGTGCCAGCAGCTCCTCCGGGACAGGGGCCGAGCAGTACTTC.

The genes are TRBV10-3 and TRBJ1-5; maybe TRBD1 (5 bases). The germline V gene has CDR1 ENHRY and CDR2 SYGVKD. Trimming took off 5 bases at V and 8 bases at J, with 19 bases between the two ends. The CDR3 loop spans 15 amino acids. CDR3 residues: CAISSSTGTPKPQHF. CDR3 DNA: TGTGCCATCAGTTCGTCCACAGGAACTCCAAAGCCCCAGCATTTT.

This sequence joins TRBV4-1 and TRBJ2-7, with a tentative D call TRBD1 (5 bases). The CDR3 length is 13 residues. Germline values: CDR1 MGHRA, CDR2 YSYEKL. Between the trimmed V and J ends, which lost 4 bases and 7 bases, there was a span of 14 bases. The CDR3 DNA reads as TGCGCCAGCAGCCTAACCCAGGACATGGAGCAGTACTTC. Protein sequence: CASSLTQDMEQYF.

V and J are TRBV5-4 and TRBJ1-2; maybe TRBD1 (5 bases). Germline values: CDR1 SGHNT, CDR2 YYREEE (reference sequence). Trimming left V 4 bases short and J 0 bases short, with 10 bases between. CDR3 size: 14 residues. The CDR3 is CASSGGGANYGYTF. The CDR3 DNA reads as TGTGCCAGCAGCGGTGGAGGGGCTAACTATGGCTACACCTTC.

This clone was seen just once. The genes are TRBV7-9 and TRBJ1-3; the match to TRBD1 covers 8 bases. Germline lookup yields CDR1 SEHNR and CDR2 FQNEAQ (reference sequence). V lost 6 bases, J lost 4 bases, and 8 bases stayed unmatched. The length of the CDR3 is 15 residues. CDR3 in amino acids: CASRFTGGAGNTIYF. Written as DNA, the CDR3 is TGTGCCAGCAGATTTACAGGGGGAGCCGGAAACACCATATATTTT.

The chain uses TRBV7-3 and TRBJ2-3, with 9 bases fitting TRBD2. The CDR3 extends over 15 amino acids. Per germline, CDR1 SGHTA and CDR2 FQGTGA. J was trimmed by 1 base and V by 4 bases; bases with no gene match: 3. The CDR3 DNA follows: TGTGCCAGCAGCTCACGACTAGCGGGCACAGATACGCAGTATTTT. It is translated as CASSSRLAGTDTQYF.

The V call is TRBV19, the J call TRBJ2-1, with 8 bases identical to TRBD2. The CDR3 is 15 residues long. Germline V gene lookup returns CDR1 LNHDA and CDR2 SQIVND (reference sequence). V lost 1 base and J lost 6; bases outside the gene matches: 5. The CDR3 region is CASSIAGGPGNEQFF. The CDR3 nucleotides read TGTGCCAGTAGTATAGCGGGAGGGCCGGGCAATGAGCAGTTCTTC.

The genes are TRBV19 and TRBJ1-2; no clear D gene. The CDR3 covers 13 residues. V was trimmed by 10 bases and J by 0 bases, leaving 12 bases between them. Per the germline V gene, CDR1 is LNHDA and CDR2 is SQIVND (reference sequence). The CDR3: CATAQKTNYGYTF. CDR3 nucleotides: TGTGCCACCGCTCAGAAGACTAACTATGGCTACACCTTC. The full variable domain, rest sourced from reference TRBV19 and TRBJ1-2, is DGGITQSPKYLFRKEGQNVTLSCEQNLNHDAMYWYRQDPGQGLRLIYYSQIVNDFQKGDIAEGYSVSREKKESFPLTVTSAQKNPTAFYLCATAQKTNYGYTFGSGTRLTVV.

The CDR3 sequence: CASTGQGLGEQYF. CDR3 bases: TGTGCCAGCACGGGACAGGGGTTAGGCGAGCAGTACTTC. The chain links TRBV6-6 to TRBJ2-7, with 10 positions matching TRBD1. Germline CDR1 MNHNY, CDR2 SVGAGI (reference sequence). The trim removed 7 bases at V and 6 bases at J, leaving 6 bases unmatched. The CDR3 is 13 amino acids.

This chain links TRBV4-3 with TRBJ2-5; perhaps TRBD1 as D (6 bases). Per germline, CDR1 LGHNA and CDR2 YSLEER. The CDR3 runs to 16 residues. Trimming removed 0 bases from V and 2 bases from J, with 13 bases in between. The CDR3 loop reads CASSQERVRGQETQYF. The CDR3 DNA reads TGCGCCAGCAGCCAAGAAAGAGTTAGGGGGCAAGAGACCCAGTACTTC.